What follows are 28 T cell receptor beta chains derived from one specimen sequenced in a study of pediatric ulcerative colitis. The protocol was immunoSEQ multiplex PCR, while the TCRdb copy is restricted to in-frame clones and leaves out a portion. The repertoire has about 5,200 clones, 80% to 90% of them found once; the top ten carry just over 2%. Specimen: blood. The source of these receptors is a boy younger than 18 with mild ulcerative colitis.

This clone was counted once. The V call is TRBV11-2, the J call TRBJ2-1; D gene ambiguous. Deletions cut 5 bases from V and 3 bases from J, with 8 bases between. This CDR3 is 13 amino acids long. In germline, CDR1 is SGHAT, CDR2 FQNNGV. In DNA, the CDR3 is TGTGCCAGCAGCCGATCTTACTACAATGAGCAGTTCTTC. Translated: CASSRSYYNEQFF.

The J gene is TRBJ2-3, the V gene TRBV6-4; possible D gene TRBD1, 6 bases. This CDR3 has 14 amino acids. With 3 bases removed from V and 2 bases from J, the gap between germline ends came to 9 bases. Germline V gene lookup returns CDR1 MRHNA and CDR2 SNTAGT. CDR3 DNA sequence: TGTGCCAGCAGTGAGGGGGCGCACACAGATACGCAGTATTTT. Protein sequence: CASSEGAHTDTQYF.

J is TRBJ1-6 and V is TRBV6-5; D gene unclear. The CDR3 covers 14 residues. The germline V gene has CDR1 MNHEY and CDR2 SVGAGI. V shed 4 bases and J shed 6 bases, with 10 bases lying between them. In DNA form, the CDR3 reads TGTGCCAGCAGTTTGCCAGGAATTAATTCACCCCTCCACTTT. Protein sequence: CASSLPGINSPLHF.

This chain uses TRBV25-1 with TRBJ1-5, with 7 nucleotides matching TRBD1. With 4 bases clipped from V and 5 bases from J, the junction kept 5 bases outside the gene matches. Germline-derived CDR1 and CDR2 are MGHDK and SYGVNS. The CDR3 contains 14 residues. CDR3 residues: CASSGDRVDQPQHF. In DNA form, the CDR3 reads TGTGCCAGCAGTGGAGACAGGGTCGATCAGCCCCAGCATTTT.

The chain has TRBV18 and TRBJ1-1; 9 bases are a match to TRBD1. The CDR3 length is 15 residues. The J segment lost 7 bases and the V segment lost 8 bases, leaving 14 bases of the junction unmatched. Germline V CDR1 and CDR2: KGHSH, LQKENI. CDR3 DNA: TGTGCCAGCCACAAACAGGGGGCCGGGGTCATTGAAGCTTTCTTT. Translation: CASHKQGAGVIEAFF.

V gene TRBV19 combines with J gene TRBJ2-7; the D is unclear. The CDR3 extends over 15 amino acids. The germline CDR1 and CDR2 sequences are LNHDA and SQIVND (reference sequence). The V gene lost 1 base and the J gene lost 3 bases, with 13 bases spanning the gap. In nucleotides, the CDR3 is TGTGCCAGTAGTATAGCTTCCGGGTCGTTCTACGAGCAGTACTTC. This gives the protein CASSIASGSFYEQYF.

The rearrangement joins TRBV25-1 to TRBJ2-7; 11 positions match TRBD1. CDR1 MGHDK and CDR2 SYGVNS come from the germline V gene. Germline trimming cut 3 bases from V and 3 bases from J; bases unmatched to any gene: 4. The CDR3 contains 15 residues. The CDR3 nucleotides are TGTGCCAGCAGTGATTCGGGACAGGGGGTCTACGAGCAGTACTTC. Protein: CASSDSGQGVYEQYF.

The chain uses TRBV19 and TRBJ1-4; D is unclear. The CDR3 loop spans 17 amino acids. V gave up 5 bases and J gave up 0 bases, with 16 bases separating them. Germline CDR1 and CDR2: LNHDA and SQIVND (reference sequence). The CDR3 protein is CASSLAVGSATNEKLFF. The CDR3 DNA follows: TGTGCCAGTAGTCTCGCGGTCGGATCTGCAACTAATGAAAAACTGTTTTTT.

CDR3 protein: CASRSGTGFYGYTF. In nucleotides, the CDR3 is TGTGCCAGCAGGTCCGGGACAGGCTTTTATGGCTACACCTTC. The chain employs TRBV4-2 and TRBJ1-2, with TRBD1 matching over 8 bases. V trimming: 6 bases; J trimming: 5 bases; junction bases outside the gene matches: 8. The CDR3 is 14 amino acids. CDR1 and CDR2 (germline): LGHNA, YNFKEQ.

The rearrangement joins TRBV18 to TRBJ2-7; TRBD1 matches at 8 bases. Germline V gives CDR1 KGHSH, CDR2 LQKENI. The CDR3 length is 13 residues. V lost 10 bases and J lost 0; bases outside the gene matches: 5. The CDR3 DNA follows: TGTGCCACCGTACAGGGGGGCTCCTACGAGCAGTACTTC. This translates into CATVQGGSYEQYF. Full variable domain (rest looked up from reference TRBV18 and TRBJ2-7): NAGVMQNPRHLVRRRGQEARLRCSPMKGHSHVYWYRQLPEEGLKFMVYLQKENIIDESGMPKERFSAEFPKEGPSILRIQQVVRGDSAAYFCATVQGGSYEQYFGPGTRLTVT.

The V call is TRBV5-1, the J call TRBJ1-3; D not resolved. Germline V gene data show CDR1 as SGHRS and CDR2 as YFSETQ. The CDR3 has 15 residues. The V and J ends lost 2 bases and 0 bases respectively, with 9 bases between them. The CDR3 reads CASSFEASSGNTIYF. In DNA form, the CDR3 reads TGCGCCAGCAGCTTCGAGGCCAGCTCTGGAAACACCATATATTTT.

In this sample, this clone turned up once. The CDR3 sequence is CASSLDPAGETQYF. The DNA of the CDR3 is TGTGCCAGCAGCTTAGACCCAGCCGGAGAGACCCAGTACTTC. This chain uses TRBV11-2 with TRBJ2-5; the D is unclear. The germline CDR1 and CDR2 sequences are SGHAT and FQNNGV. This CDR3 is built from 14 residues. V shed 0 bases and J shed 4 bases, with 9 bases lying between them.

This clone was observed a single time. This sequence joins TRBV6-1 and TRBJ2-1, with D unclear. The CDR3 has 12 residues. CDR1 and CDR2 (germline): MNHNS, SASEGT. V was pared by 2 bases and J by 7 bases, with 6 bases between. The CDR3 nucleotides are TGTGCCAGCAGTGAAAAAGGTAATGAGCAGTTCTTC. Protein product: CASSEKGNEQFF.

V is TRBV19 and J is TRBJ2-7, with 7 positions matching TRBD1. The CDR3 contains 15 residues. V lost 6 bases to trimming and J lost 2 bases; unmatched junction nucleotides: 10. From germline, CDR1 is LNHDA and CDR2 SQIVND (reference sequence). The chain's CDR3 is CASSRDRVGAYEQYF. CDR3 nucleotide sequence: TGTGCCAGTAGCCGTGACAGGGTAGGGGCCTACGAGCAGTACTTC. Filled out from reference TRBV19 and TRBJ2-7, the complete variable domain reads DGGITQSPKYLFRKEGQNVTLSCEQNLNHDAMYWYRQDPGQGLRLIYYSQIVNDFQKGDIAEGYSVSREKKESFPLTVTSAQKNPTAFYLCASSRDRVGAYEQYFGPGTRLTVT.

The chain carries TRBV5-1 and TRBJ2-3; D might be TRBD2 (5 bases). The CDR3 has 16 residues. The V end lost 1 base, the J end lost 2 bases, and 14 bases lay between the germline ends. The V gene's germline CDR1 is SGHRS and CDR2 YFSETQ. The CDR3: CASSLQWGAHTDTQYF. The CDR3 nucleotides read TGCGCCAGCAGCTTGCAATGGGGAGCACACACAGATACGCAGTATTTT.

The rearrangement joins TRBV5-1 to TRBJ2-1; 12 bases match TRBD2. The CDR3 totals 20 residues. The ends lost 0 bases at V and 8 bases at J; junction bases unmatched: 18. CDR1 and CDR2 from the germline V gene are SGHRS and YFSETQ. This chain's CDR3 is CASSLAPLAGGPLALDEQFF. For the CDR3, the DNA is TGCGCCAGCAGCTTGGCCCCTCTAGCGGGAGGGCCTCTGGCCCTCGATGAGCAGTTCTTC.

V is TRBV6-6 and J is TRBJ1-1; the D is unclear. Trimming cost V 1 base and J 5 bases, with 5 bases left between them. Looked up from germline, CDR1 is MNHNY and CDR2 is SVGAGI (reference sequence). CDR3 length: 12 amino acids. In DNA, the CDR3 is TGTGCCAGCAGTTACTTAGTAACTGAAGCTTTCTTT. The encoded protein is CASSYLVTEAFF.

This clone was seen more than once but under ten times. This chain uses TRBV7-6 with TRBJ2-7, with D hard to call. Trimming cost V 5 bases and J 6 bases, with 17 bases left between them. The CDR3 has 14 residues. The germline gives CDR1 SGHVS, CDR2 FNYEAQ. The CDR3 DNA reads TGTGCCAGCAGCAACCAGGAGACCTGGTCCGAGCAGTACTTC. Translation gives CASSNQETWSEQYF.

The chain has TRBV5-6 and TRBJ1-5, with D possibly TRBD1 on 6 matching bases. This CDR3 has 15 amino acids. The V end was cut by 4 bases, the J end by 2 bases, with 13 bases between. Germline values: CDR1 SGHDT, CDR2 YYEEEE. CDR3 amino acids: CASSLRGHRNQPQHF. CDR3 nucleotides: TGTGCCAGCAGCCTGAGGGGACATCGCAATCAGCCCCAGCATTTT.

This clone appeared once. The chain carries TRBV2 and TRBJ1-2, with D uncertain. Trimming took off 1 base at V and 1 base at J, with 10 bases between the two ends. This CDR3 comprises 15 residues. CDR1 is SNHLY and CDR2 is FYNNEI in the germline V gene. CDR3 region: CASSEGTPLNYGYTF. As DNA, the CDR3 is TGTGCCAGCAGTGAAGGGACGCCCCTTAACTATGGCTACACCTTC. Full variable domain (missing parts from reference TRBV2 and TRBJ1-2): EPEVTQTPSHQVTQMGQEVILRCVPISNHLYFYWYRQILGQKVEFLVSFYNNEISEKSEIFDDQFSVERPDGSNFTLKIRSTKLEDSAMYFCASSEGTPLNYGYTFGSGTRLTVV.

By frequency in the sample, this clone is large. The identical CDR3 is also encoded by other nucleotide sequences in the sample. J is TRBJ1-5 and V is TRBV28; TRBD1 matches at 8 bases. This CDR3 has 18 residues. Germline CDR1 and CDR2: MDHEN and SYDVKM. After removal of 4 bases from V and 7 bases from J, the junction contained 18 bases not matched to a gene. Written as DNA, the CDR3 is TGTGCCAGCAGTTCGCCTCTGTACAGGGGGGGGGTTGGGCAGCCCCAGCATTTT. Its protein product is CASSSPLYRGGVGQPQHF.

Only one count was recorded for this clone. The chain carries TRBV25-1 and TRBJ1-1, with 12 nucleotides matching TRBD1. CDR1 is MGHDK, CDR2 SYGVNS, per germline. V gave up 10 bases and J gave up 6 bases; unmatched junction bases: 6. The CDR3 is 13 residues long. The DNA for the CDR3 is TGTGCCACTTCGGGACAGGGGGCCGCTGAAGCTTTCTTT. Its protein product is CATSGQGAAEAFF.

V usage is TRBV7-9 and J usage is TRBJ2-1, with 8 positions matching TRBD1. V lost 7 bases and J lost 7; bases outside the gene matches: 12. The CDR3 length is 15 residues. Per germline, CDR1 SEHNR and CDR2 FQNEAQ (reference sequence). CDR3 residues: CASTPSGTGFNEQFF. The CDR3 bases are TGTGCCAGCACCCCCTCGGGGACAGGTTTTAATGAGCAGTTCTTC.

The V gene is TRBV6-5, the J gene TRBJ1-1; D gene unclear. The V gene lost 9 bases and the J gene lost 5 bases, with 10 bases spanning the gap. Per germline, CDR1 MNHEY and CDR2 SVGAGI. CDR3 length equals 11 residues. The CDR3 loop is CASGYRTEAFF. The CDR3 nucleotides are TGTGCCAGTGGCTATAGGACTGAAGCTTTCTTT.

This clone came up a few times. The rearrangement joins TRBV30 to TRBJ1-1; D possibly corresponds to TRBD1 (6 bases). The V gene lost 0 bases and the J gene lost 1 base, with 9 bases spanning the gap. The CDR3 length is 14 residues. Germline CDR1 GTSNPN, CDR2 SVGIG (reference sequence). The CDR3 here is CAWSVLGGNTEAFF. The CDR3 coding sequence is TGTGCCTGGAGTGTACTAGGGGGGAACACTGAAGCTTTCTTT.

The chain is built from TRBV28 and TRBJ1-3, with D unresolved. V was pared by 5 bases and J by 4 bases, with 18 bases between. Germline values: CDR1 MDHEN, CDR2 SYDVKM. There are 16 residues in the CDR3. The CDR3, as DNA: TGTGCCAGCAGTGGAGGCCGGCCCTCCCTGGGAAACACCATATATTTT. Amino acid sequence: CASSGGRPSLGNTIYF.

The chain is built from TRBV28 and TRBJ2-7, with TRBD1 matching over 9 bases. V shed 6 bases and J 7 bases; nucleotides not matched to a gene: 7. The CDR3 sequence is 13 residues long. Germline lookup yields CDR1 MDHEN and CDR2 SYDVKM. The CDR3: CASRISGTGEQYF. CDR3 nucleotides: TGTGCCAGCAGAATCTCCGGGACAGGGGAGCAGTACTTC.

The V gene is TRBV11-1, the J gene TRBJ2-7; maybe TRBD1 (6 bases). Per the germline V gene, CDR1 is SGHAT and CDR2 is FQDESV (reference sequence). The CDR3 has 15 residues. Trimming left V 3 bases short and J 0 bases short, with 12 bases between. Written as DNA, the CDR3 is TGTGCCAGCAGCTTGGCGGACAGAGGCTCCTACGAGCAGTACTTC. This gives the protein CASSLADRGSYEQYF.